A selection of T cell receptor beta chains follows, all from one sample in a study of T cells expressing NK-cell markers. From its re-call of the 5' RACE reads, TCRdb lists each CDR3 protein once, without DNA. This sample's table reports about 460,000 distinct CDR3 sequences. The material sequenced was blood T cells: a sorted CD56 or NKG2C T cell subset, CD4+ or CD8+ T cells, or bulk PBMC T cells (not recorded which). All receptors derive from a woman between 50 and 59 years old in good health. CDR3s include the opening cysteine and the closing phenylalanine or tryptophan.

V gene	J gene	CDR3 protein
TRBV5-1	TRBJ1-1	CASSGSGGAAFF
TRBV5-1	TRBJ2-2	CASSLIPGGVTGELFF
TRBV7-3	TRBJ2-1	CASSLSAISSYNEQFF
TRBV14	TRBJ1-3	CASSPIFGGGNTIYF
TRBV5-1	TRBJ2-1	CASSHGQFEQFF
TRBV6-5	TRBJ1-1	CASSKGSAEAFF
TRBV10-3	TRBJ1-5	CAFGTGDQPQHF
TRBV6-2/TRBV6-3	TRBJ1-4	CASSYSNPRRRDEKLFF
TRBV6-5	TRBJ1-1	CASTGGANTEAFF
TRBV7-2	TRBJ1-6	CASTLLSGTVNSPLHF
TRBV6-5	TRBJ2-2	CASARTRENTGELFF
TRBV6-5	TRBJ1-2	CASSYSGQRYGYTF
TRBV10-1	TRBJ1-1	CASKPELLGTEAFF
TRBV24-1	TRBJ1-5	CATSENGQGMRPQHF
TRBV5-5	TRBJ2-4	CASSLVAVAKNIQYF
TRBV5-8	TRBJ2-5	CASSLGGALYGETQYF
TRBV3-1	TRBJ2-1	CASSQDPVQFF
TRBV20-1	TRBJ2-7	CSARLLVAGAGEQYF
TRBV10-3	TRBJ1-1	CAIGRMNTEAFF
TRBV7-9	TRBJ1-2	CASSYPGGSGGWGYTF
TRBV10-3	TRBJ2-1	CAISAGTLNEQFF
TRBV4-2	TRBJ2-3	CASSQEGDFTDTQYF
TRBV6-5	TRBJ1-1	CASSLGQGPPHTEAFF
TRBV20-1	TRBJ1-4	CSAATPTNEKLFF
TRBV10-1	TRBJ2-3	CASRAGGVDTQYF
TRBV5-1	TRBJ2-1	CASSGGKRQFF
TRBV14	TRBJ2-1	CASSPMTGSSNEQFF
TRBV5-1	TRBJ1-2	CASSPAAQGPYGYTF
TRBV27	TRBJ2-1	CASSLLRGLVRYEQFF
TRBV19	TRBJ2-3	CATGGSIDTQYF
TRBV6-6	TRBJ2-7	CASSPDRVSEQYF
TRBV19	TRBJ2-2	CASSIRDRTGELFF
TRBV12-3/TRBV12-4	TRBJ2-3	CASTPGLIPDTQYF
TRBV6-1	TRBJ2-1	CASFEQIEQFF
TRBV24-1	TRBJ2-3	CATSDATGGVGTDTQYF
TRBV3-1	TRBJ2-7	CASSQDGLPYEQYF
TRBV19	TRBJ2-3	CASSIREPTDTQYF
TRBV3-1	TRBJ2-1	CASSQVKTGGFEQFF
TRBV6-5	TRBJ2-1	CASRPTGVHYNEQFF